Below, one T cell receptor beta chain is given with its context. These data belong to a study of beta chain features in type 1 diabetes. Since all of the isolated RNA was reverse transcribed, expressed TCRB transcripts were what got sequenced. Clones were read by immunoSEQ multiplex PCR, and TCRdb kept only the in-frame ones, dropping some. The repertoire consists of about 42,000 clones, with roughly 50% occurring once and the leading ten covering around 0.25%. Per the germline V gene, CDR1 is MDHEN and CDR2 is SYDVKM. This CDR3 spans 13 amino acids. The sequence derives from a woman in her twenties or thirties in good health. V is TRBV28 and J is TRBJ2-5; D may be TRBD1 (6 bases). The better agreement between TRBJ2-7 and the DNA end casts doubt on the J call. Specimen: stem cell memory CD4+ T cells from blood. CDR3 region: CASSLGRGYEQYF. The DNA for the CDR3 is TGTGCCAGCAGTTTAGGCAGGGGCTACGAGCAGTACTTC.